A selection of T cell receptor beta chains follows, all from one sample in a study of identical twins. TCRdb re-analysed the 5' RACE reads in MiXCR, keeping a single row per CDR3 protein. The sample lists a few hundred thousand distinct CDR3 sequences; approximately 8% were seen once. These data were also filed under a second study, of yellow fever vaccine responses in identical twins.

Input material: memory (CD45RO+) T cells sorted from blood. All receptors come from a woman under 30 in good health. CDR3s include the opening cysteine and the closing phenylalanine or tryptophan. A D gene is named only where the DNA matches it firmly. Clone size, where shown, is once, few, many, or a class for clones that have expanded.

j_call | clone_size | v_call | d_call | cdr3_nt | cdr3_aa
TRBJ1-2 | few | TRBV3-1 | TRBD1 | TGTGCCAGCAGCCAGGACAGGGTGGGATATGGCTACACCTTC | CASSQDRVGYGYTF
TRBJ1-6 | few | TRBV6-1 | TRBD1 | TGTGCCAGCAGGCTCGACAGGGGCGGATCACCCCTCCACTTT | CASRLDRGGSPLHF
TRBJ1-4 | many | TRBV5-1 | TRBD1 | TGCGCCAGCAGCTTGGACACCGGGACAGTGAATGAAAAACTGTTTTTT | CASSLDTGTVNEKLFF
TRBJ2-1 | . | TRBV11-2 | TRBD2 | TGTGCCAGCAGCGTTAGCGGGAAAGTGAATGAGCAGTTCTTC | CASSVSGKVNEQFF
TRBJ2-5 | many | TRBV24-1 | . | TGTGCCACCGCCGGGTCAGAGGAGACCCAGTACTTC | CATAGSEETQYF
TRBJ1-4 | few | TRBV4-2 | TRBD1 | TGTGCCAGCAGCAAAGAACCGGGACAGGGGAGTGAAAAACTGTTTTTT | CASSKEPGQGSEKLFF
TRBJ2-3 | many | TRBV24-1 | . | TGTGCCACCAGTGGGCCCAGGGCCCCAGATACGCAGTATTTT | CATSGPRAPDTQYF
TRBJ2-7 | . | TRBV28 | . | TGTGCCAGCAGTCCCGGGAGTCTCTACGAGCAGTACTTC | CASSPGSLYEQYF
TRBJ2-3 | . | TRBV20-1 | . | TGCAGTGCTTCCTTGGAAGATACGCAGTATTTT | CSASLEDTQYF
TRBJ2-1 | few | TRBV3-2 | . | TGTGCCTGCAGCCAAGGGGTACTAGCGCCGAGCTCCTACAATGAGCAGTTCTTC | CACSQGVLAPSSYNEQFF
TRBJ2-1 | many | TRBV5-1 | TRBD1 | TGCGCCAGCAGCTCCAGGGGGCAGGTCGATGAGCAGTTCTTC | CASSSRGQVDEQFF
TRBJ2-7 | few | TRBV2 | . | TGTGCCTTCTCGGGTCAGATCTCCTACGAGCAGTACTTC | CAFSGQISYEQYF
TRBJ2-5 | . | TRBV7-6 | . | TGTGCCAGCAGCTCACACATGAAACAAGAGACCCAGTACTTC | CASSSHMKQETQYF
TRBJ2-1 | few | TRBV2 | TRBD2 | TGTGCCAGCAGTGTGACTAGCGGGAGTTACAATGAGCAGTTCTTC | CASSVTSGSYNEQFF
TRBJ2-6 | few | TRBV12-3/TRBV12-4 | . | TGTACCAGCAGTTTATTCTCGGGCACCAACTCTGGGGCCAACGTCCTGACTTTC | CTSSLFSGTNSGANVLTF
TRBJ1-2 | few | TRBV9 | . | TGTGCCAGCAGCCTCCGGGACCCATCCTATGGCTACACCTTC | CASSLRDPSYGYTF
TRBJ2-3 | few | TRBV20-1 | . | TGCAGTGCTCTGAAGGGTGGAGATACGCAGTATTTT | CSALKGGDTQYF
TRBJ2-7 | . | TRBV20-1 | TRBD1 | TGCAGTGCTAGAGATGGGGACAGGGGCTACGAGCAGTACTTC | CSARDGDRGYEQYF
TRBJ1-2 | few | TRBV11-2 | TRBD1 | TGTGCCAGCAGCAAACAGGGGGTTAACTATGGCTACACCTTC | CASSKQGVNYGYTF
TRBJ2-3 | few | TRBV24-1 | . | TGTGCCACCAGCCCGGGACAAGGGACAGATACGCAGTATTTT | CATSPGQGTDTQYF
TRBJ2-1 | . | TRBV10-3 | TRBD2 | TGTGCCATCCGAGGCGGGACGTCGGGGGGGCAGTTCTTC | CAIRGGTSGGQFF
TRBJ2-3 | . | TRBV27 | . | TGTGCCAGCAGTTTGCGACCAGTCGAGGATACGCAGTATTTT | CASSLRPVEDTQYF
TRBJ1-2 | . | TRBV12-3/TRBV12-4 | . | TGTGCCAGCAGTTTGTCAGGGTTCTACTATGGCTACACCTTC | CASSLSGFYYGYTF
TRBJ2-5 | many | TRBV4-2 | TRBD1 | TGTGCCAGCAGCCAAGGAGGGGGACAGGGGTCGGAGACCCAGTACTTC | CASSQGGGQGSETQYF
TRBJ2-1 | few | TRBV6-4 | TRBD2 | TGTGCCAGCAGTGACTCTGGGACTAGCGACTACAATGAGCAGTTCTTC | CASSDSGTSDYNEQFF
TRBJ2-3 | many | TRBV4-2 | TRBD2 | TGTGCCAGCAGCCAATCCCCACTAGCGGGGGCTTCAGATACGCAGTATTTT | CASSQSPLAGASDTQYF
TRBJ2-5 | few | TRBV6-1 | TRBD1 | TGTGCCAGCAGTGAGACAGGGGGGAGGGAGACCCAGTACTTC | CASSETGGRETQYF
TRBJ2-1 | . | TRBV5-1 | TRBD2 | TGCGCCAGCAGCTTCCTAGCGGGATCTAGCAATGAGCAGTTCTTC | CASSFLAGSSNEQFF
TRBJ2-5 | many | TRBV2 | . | TGTGCCAGCAGTGAACCTTGGAGACGGGAGACCCAGTACTTC | CASSEPWRRETQYF